The T cell receptor beta chain under discussion was sequenced for a study of OX40 agonist ivuxolimab in advanced cancers. General observations from the study: Partial responders at 0.1-3.0 mg/kg showed near-lowest clonal expansion. More expanded clones were found, on average, in CD8+ than in CD4+ T cells.

In regard to this clone: Its specificity is unknown.

Sequenced by immunoSEQ multiplex PCR; TCRdb stores in-frame clones only, minus some. In the table there are more than 70,000 clones, roughly 85% of which are singletons. This CDR3 comprises 18 residues. Germline values: CDR1 SGDLS, CDR2 YYNGEE. V lost 0 bases and J lost 5; bases outside the gene matches: 12. The material was CD4+ or CD8+ T cells sorted from blood, obtained in a trial of the OX40 agonist ivuxolimab. This TCR was sampled from an adult with an advanced solid tumor such as melanoma, head and neck, liver or kidney cancer. The chain links TRBV9 to TRBJ2-3; 10 bases map to TRBD2. The CDR3 nucleotides are TGTGCCAGCAGCGTAGCGGCCTCATCTAGCGGGGGACTAGATACGCAGTATTTT. Amino acids: CASSVAASSSGGLDTQYF.